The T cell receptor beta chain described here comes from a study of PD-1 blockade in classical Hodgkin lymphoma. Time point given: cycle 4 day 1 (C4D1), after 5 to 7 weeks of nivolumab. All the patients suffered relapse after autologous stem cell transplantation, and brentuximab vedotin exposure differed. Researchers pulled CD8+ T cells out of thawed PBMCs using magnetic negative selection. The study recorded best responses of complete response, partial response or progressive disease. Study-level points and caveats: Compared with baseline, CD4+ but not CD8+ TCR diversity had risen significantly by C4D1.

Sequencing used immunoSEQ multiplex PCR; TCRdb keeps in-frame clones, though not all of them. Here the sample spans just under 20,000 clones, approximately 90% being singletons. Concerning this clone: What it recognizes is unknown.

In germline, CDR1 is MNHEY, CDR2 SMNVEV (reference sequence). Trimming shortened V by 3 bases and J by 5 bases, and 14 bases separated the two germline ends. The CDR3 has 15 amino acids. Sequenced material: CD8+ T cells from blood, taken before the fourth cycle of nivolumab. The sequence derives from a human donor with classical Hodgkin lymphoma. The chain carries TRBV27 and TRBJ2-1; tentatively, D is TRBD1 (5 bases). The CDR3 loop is CASSLGRGWHNEQFF. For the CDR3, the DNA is TGTGCCAGCAGTTTGGGAAGGGGCTGGCACAATGAGCAGTTCTTC.